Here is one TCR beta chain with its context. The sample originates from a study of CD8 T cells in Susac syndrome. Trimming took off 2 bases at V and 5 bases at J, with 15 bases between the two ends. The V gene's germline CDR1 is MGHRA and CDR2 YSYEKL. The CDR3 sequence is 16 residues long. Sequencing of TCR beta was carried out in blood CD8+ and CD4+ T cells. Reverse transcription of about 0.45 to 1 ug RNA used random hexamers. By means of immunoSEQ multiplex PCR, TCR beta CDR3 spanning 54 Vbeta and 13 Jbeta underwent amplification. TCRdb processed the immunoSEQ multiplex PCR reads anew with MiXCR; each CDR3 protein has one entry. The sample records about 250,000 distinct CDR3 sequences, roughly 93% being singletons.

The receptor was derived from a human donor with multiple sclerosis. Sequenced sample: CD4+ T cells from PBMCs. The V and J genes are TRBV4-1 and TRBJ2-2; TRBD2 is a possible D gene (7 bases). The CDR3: CASSQFAGAQTGELFF. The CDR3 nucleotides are TGCGCCAGCAGCCAATTTGCGGGGGCTCAGACCGGGGAGCTGTTTTTT.